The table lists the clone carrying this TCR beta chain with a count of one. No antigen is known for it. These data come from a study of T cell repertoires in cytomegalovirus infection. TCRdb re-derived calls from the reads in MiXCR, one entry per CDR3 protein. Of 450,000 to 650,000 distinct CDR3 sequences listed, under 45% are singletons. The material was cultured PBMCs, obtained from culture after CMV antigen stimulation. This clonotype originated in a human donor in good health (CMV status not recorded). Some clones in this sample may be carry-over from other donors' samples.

For the CDR3, the DNA is TGTGCCAGCCAAGACAGGGCTTATTCCGATACGCAGTATTTT. Its translation: CASQDRAYSDTQYF. This rearrangement joins TRBV27 to TRBJ2-3; 7 nucleotides line up with TRBD1. The CDR3 has 14 amino acids. V trimming: 8 bases; J trimming: 6 bases; junction bases outside the gene matches: 11. In germline, CDR1 is MNHEY, CDR2 SMNVEV (reference sequence).